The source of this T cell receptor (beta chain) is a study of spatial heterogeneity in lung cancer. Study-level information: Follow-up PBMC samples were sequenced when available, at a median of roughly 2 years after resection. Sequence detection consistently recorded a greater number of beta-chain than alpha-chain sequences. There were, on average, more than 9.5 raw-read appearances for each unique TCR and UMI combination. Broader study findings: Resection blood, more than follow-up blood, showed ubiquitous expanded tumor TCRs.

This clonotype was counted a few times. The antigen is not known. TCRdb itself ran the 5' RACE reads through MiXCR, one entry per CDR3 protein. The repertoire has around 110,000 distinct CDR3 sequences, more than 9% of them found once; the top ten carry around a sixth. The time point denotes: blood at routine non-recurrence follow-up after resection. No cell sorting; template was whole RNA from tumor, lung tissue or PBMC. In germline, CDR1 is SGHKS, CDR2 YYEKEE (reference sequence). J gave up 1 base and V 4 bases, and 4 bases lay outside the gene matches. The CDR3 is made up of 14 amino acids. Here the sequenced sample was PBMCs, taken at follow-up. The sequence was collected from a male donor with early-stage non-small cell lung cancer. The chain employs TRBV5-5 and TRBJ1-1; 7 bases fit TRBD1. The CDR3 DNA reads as TGTGCCAGCAGCGGGAGACAGGGGAACACTGAAGCTTTCTTT. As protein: CASSGRQGNTEAFF.